Following are 9 T cell receptor beta chains from one sample sequenced in a study of OX40 agonist ivuxolimab in advanced cancers. Some clones are missing from TCRdb's copy, which holds only in-frame ones; the method was immunoSEQ multiplex PCR. The table shows tens of thousands of clones, with roughly 81% occurring only once. The source material was CD4+ or CD8+ T cells sorted from blood, sampled in a trial of the OX40 agonist ivuxolimab. Receptors originate from an adult with an advanced solid tumor such as melanoma, head and neck, liver or kidney cancer.

The chain recombines TRBV7-8 with TRBJ1-1; D gene uncertain. Germline V lookup: CDR1 SGHVS, CDR2 FQNEAQ. The CDR3 totals 13 residues. V lost 5 bases and J lost 9, with 16 bases in between. The DNA of the CDR3 is TGTGCCAGCAGCCTCAACAGTCTCGGGCAAGCTTTCTTT. Translated, it gives CASSLNSLGQAFF.

The chain recombines TRBV30 with TRBJ2-1; D is perhaps TRBD1 or TRBD2 (5 bases each). The CDR3 is 11 amino acids. V was shortened by 5 bases and J by 9 bases, with 11 bases between the two germline ends. Germline CDR1 GTSNPN, CDR2 SVGIG (reference sequence). This CDR3 reads CAWGTAVEQFF. CDR3 sequence (DNA): TGTGCCTGGGGGACGGCTGTTGAGCAGTTCTTC.

This chain connects TRBV30 to TRBJ2-2, with 7 bases fitting TRBD1. V gave up 3 bases and J gave up 2 bases; unmatched junction bases: 3. Germline CDR1 reads GTSNPN; CDR2 reads SVGIG (reference sequence). The CDR3 extends over 14 amino acids. DNA of the CDR3: TGTGCCTGGAGGAACAGGGGCAACACCGGGGAGCTGTTTTTT. Its translation is CAWRNRGNTGELFF.

The chain is built from TRBV18 and TRBJ2-7, with 7 bases aligning to TRBD1. V gave up 6 bases and J gave up 0 bases; unmatched junction bases: 8. The CDR3 sequence is 15 residues long. CDR1 is KGHSH and CDR2 is LQKENI in the germline V gene. As DNA, the CDR3 is TGTGCCAGCTCCCCGGACAGGCGCTTCTCCTACGAGCAGTACTTC. Amino acid sequence: CASSPDRRFSYEQYF.

The chain couples TRBV6-5 to TRBJ1-1, with 8 bases matching TRBD1. The V and J ends lost 6 bases and 6 bases, in that order; junction bases with no gene match: 6. The CDR3 extends over 13 amino acids. Germline loops: CDR1 MNHEY, CDR2 SVGAGI. This CDR3 is CASSSGQGSEAFF. The CDR3 nucleotides are TGTGCCAGCAGCTCCGGACAGGGCTCTGAAGCTTTCTTT.

The chain joins TRBV21-1 to TRBJ2-7; no check of the table's D call, TRBD2, against the DNA was made. TRBV21-1 counts as a pseudogene. The CDR3 totals 15 residues. The CDR3 bases are TGTGCCAGCAGCAAAGTTGCAGCGGGAGGGCACGAGCAGTACTTC. It yields the protein CASSKVAAGGHEQYF.

This clone was counted ten times or more. The DNA of the CDR3 is TGTGCCAGCACCAAACGGGGGAATAACTATGGCTACACCTTC. Residues: CASTKRGNNYGYTF. The chain has TRBV7-9 and TRBJ1-2; D possibly corresponds to TRBD1 (5 bases). CDR3 length equals 14 residues. CDR1 is SEHNR, CDR2 FQNEAQ, per germline (reference sequence). V was trimmed by 7 bases and J by 1 base, leaving 13 bases between them.

V usage is TRBV28 and J usage is TRBJ1-5; unclear D gene. CDR3 length equals 14 residues. The germline CDR1 and CDR2 sequences are MDHEN and SYDVKM. The V end lost 1 base, the J end lost 4 bases, and 8 bases lay between the germline ends. As DNA, the CDR3 is TGTGCCAGCAGTTTATCAACGGGGAATCAGCCCCAGCATTTT. Translation gives CASSLSTGNQPQHF.

The chain carries TRBV18 and TRBJ2-6; D is unresolved. V lost 4 bases and J lost 1, with 5 bases in between. CDR3 size: 14 residues. Germline loops: CDR1 KGHSH, CDR2 LQKENI. The CDR3, as DNA: TGTGCCAGCTCACGGGTATCTGGGGCCAACGTCCTGACTTTC. It yields the protein CASSRVSGANVLTF. The whole variable domain, remainder taken from reference TRBV18 and TRBJ2-6, is NAGVMQNPRHLVRRRGQEARLRCSPMKGHSHVYWYRQLPEEGLKFMVYLQKENIIDESGMPKERFSAEFPKEGPSILRIQQVVRGDSAAYFCASSRVSGANVLTFGAGSRLTVL.